A single sample gave rise to the 6 T cell receptor beta chains below, sequenced in a study of control samples from healthy donors and cancer patients. Sequencing used immunoSEQ multiplex PCR; TCRdb keeps in-frame clones, though not all of them. The data contain about 77,000 clones, approximately 92% of them singletons. The sample comprised blood. Receptor source: a woman aged 55-70 years in good health.

The chain has TRBV6-1 and TRBJ2-5; D remains ambiguous. The germline CDR1 and CDR2 sequences are MNHNS and SASEGT. The CDR3 is 13 amino acids. V was clipped by 2 bases and J by 5 bases, with 9 bases between them. CDR3 bases: TGTGCCAGCAGTGAATATGCTGGGGAGACCCAGTACTTC. This encodes CASSEYAGETQYF.

This sequence joins TRBV11-2 and TRBJ1-1; D unclear. This CDR3 region has 13 residues. V lost 5 bases and J 7 bases, leaving 14 bases between the germline ends. In germline, CDR1 is SGHAT, CDR2 FQNNGV. The CDR3: CASSQHTGGEAFF. The CDR3 DNA sequence: TGTGCCAGCAGCCAACACACCGGCGGTGAAGCTTTCTTT.

V gene TRBV10-3 combines with J gene TRBJ1-1; D is uncertain. Trimming removed 0 bases at V and 4 bases at J, with 6 bases between. The CDR3 consists of 13 residues. CDR1 and CDR2 from the germline V gene are ENHRY and SYGVKD. In nucleotides, the CDR3 is TGTGCCATCAGTGAGTCTCCGGCCACTGAAGCTTTCTTT. It is translated as CAISESPATEAFF.

The chain combines TRBV28 with TRBJ2-2; weak D call: TRBD1 (7 bases). Trimming stripped 6 bases from V and 5 bases from J, with 16 bases between. This CDR3 comprises 15 residues. Germline V gives CDR1 MDHEN, CDR2 SYDVKM. This CDR3 reads CASSSGGLRTGELFF. The CDR3 coding sequence is TGTGCCAGCAGCTCAGGGGGGTTGAGAACCGGGGAGCTGTTTTTT.

The chain has TRBV27 and TRBJ2-2, with 9 bases lining up with TRBD2. J was trimmed by 5 bases and V by 3 bases; bases with no gene match: 4. This CDR3 is 15 amino acids long. Germline V gives CDR1 MNHEY, CDR2 SMNVEV (reference sequence). The CDR3 DNA sequence: TGTGCCAGCAGTTTTAGCGGGAGAACGACCGGGGAGCTGTTTTTT. Translated: CASSFSGRTTGELFF.

The V and J genes are TRBV7-9 and TRBJ1-4; 7 nucleotides line up with TRBD1. CDR3 length: 14 amino acids. V trimming: 5 bases; J trimming: 9 bases; junction bases outside the gene matches: 9. The V gene's germline CDR1 is SEHNR and CDR2 FQNEAQ (reference sequence). The CDR3 bases are TGTGCCAGCAGCGCCATCGGACAGGTGCAAAAACTGTTTTTT. This translates into CASSAIGQVQKLFF.